These 25 T cell receptor beta chains were all obtained from the same sample, sequenced in a study of blood T cell repertoires in COVID-19. TCRdb's table, derived via immunoSEQ multiplex PCR, lists solely in-frame clones and lacks some. The data show approximately 69,000 clones, 80% to 85% seen once. Material for sequencing was peripheral blood. These receptors were taken from a woman aged 60 to 75 with acute or convalescent COVID-19.

The rearrangement uses TRBV25-1 and TRBJ2-1; the match to TRBD1 covers 7 bases. The CDR3 length is 15 residues. With V trimmed by 7 bases and J by 0 bases, 6 bases remained unmatched. The germline gives CDR1 MGHDK, CDR2 SYGVNS. The CDR3 bases are TGTGCCAGCACTGGGACAGCAGCCTCCTACAATGAGCAGTTCTTC. As protein: CASTGTAASYNEQFF.

The V gene is TRBV2, the J gene TRBJ2-1, with TRBD1 matching 7 bases. Germline V gives CDR1 SNHLY, CDR2 FYNNEI. Germline trimming cut 4 bases from V and 3 bases from J; bases unmatched to any gene: 9. The CDR3 is made up of 16 amino acids. The CDR3 nucleotides read TGTGCCAGCAGTGCAGAAGGGGGCCGGGGCTACAATGAGCAGTTCTTC. Translation: CASSAEGGRGYNEQFF.

The chain combines TRBV2 with TRBJ2-7, with D unclear. Germline assignment: CDR1 SNHLY and CDR2 FYNNEI. CDR3 size: 13 residues. V dropped 4 bases and J dropped 1 base, with 8 bases sitting between them. In nucleotides, the CDR3 is TGTGCCAGCAGTGGACCAGGTTCCTACGAGCAGTACTTC. Protein: CASSGPGSYEQYF.

The chain recombines TRBV27 with TRBJ1-4; D might be TRBD1 (5 bases). Trimming removed 0 bases at V and 12 bases at J, with 5 bases between. This CDR3 has 11 amino acids. Germline V gene lookup returns CDR1 MNHEY and CDR2 SMNVEV (reference sequence). The CDR3: CASSLSRELFF. The CDR3 bases are TGTGCCAGCAGTTTATCCAGGGAACTGTTTTTT.

The rearrangement links TRBV6-1 to TRBJ1-1; D is unclear. The CDR3 totals 15 residues. Germline V gives CDR1 MNHNS, CDR2 SASEGT. V lost 2 bases and J 1 base, leaving 11 bases between the germline ends. The CDR3 sequence is CASSEPQVTNTEAFF. In nucleotides, the CDR3 is TGTGCCAGCAGTGAACCCCAGGTTACGAACACTGAAGCTTTCTTT.

This sequence joins TRBV3-1 (or the pseudogene TRBV3-2) and TRBJ2-1, with TRBD2 matching over 9 bases. Looked up from germline, CDR1 is LGHDT and CDR2 is YNNKEL (reference sequence). The trim removed 1 base at V and 6 bases at J, leaving 7 bases unmatched. The CDR3 is made up of 16 amino acids. The CDR3 reads CASSQVGAGGGNEQFF. The CDR3 DNA reads as TGTGCCAGCAGCCAAGTAGGAGCGGGAGGTGGCAATGAGCAGTTCTTC.

The chain uses TRBV10-3 and TRBJ1-1, with D tentatively TRBD1 (5 bases). The germline gives CDR1 ENHRY, CDR2 SYGVKD. This CDR3 comprises 15 residues. Trimming stripped 3 bases from V and 1 base from J, with 12 bases between. In DNA form, the CDR3 reads TGTGCCATCAGTGACCAACAGGCCTCGAACACTGAAGCTTTCTTT. This translates into CAISDQQASNTEAFF.

This clone has a count of ten or more. The chain joins TRBV4-1 to TRBJ2-2; 8 bases map to TRBD1. From germline, CDR1 is MGHRA and CDR2 YSYEKL. V lost 1 base to trimming and J lost 1 base; unmatched junction nucleotides: 5. The CDR3 runs 17 residues. CDR3 amino acids: CASSQGAGTGNTGELFF. The CDR3 nucleotides read TGCGCCAGCAGCCAAGGGGCCGGGACAGGGAACACCGGGGAGCTGTTTTTT.

V usage is TRBV7-9 and J usage is TRBJ1-3; D is uncertain. Trimming left V 1 base short and J 8 bases short, with 6 bases between. CDR3 length equals 12 residues. Looked up from germline, CDR1 is SEHNR and CDR2 is FQNEAQ (reference sequence). CDR3: CASSLDRDTIYF. The CDR3 DNA sequence: TGTGCCAGCAGCTTAGACCGAGACACCATATATTTT.

The chain employs TRBV19 and TRBJ1-4; TRBD1 matches at 7 bases. Germline CDR1 and CDR2: LNHDA and SQIVND (reference sequence). The CDR3 sequence is 14 residues long. The trim removed 9 bases at V and 5 bases at J, leaving 9 bases unmatched. CDR3: CASQRSRGNEKLFF. The DNA for the CDR3 is TGTGCCAGCCAAAGGAGCAGGGGGAATGAAAAACTGTTTTTT.

This chain joins TRBV9 and TRBJ1-2; tentatively, D is TRBD1 (5 bases). V lost 3 bases and J 0 bases, leaving 12 bases between the germline ends. The CDR3 runs 15 residues. Germline CDR1 reads SGDLS; CDR2 reads YYNGEE. CDR3 nucleotides: TGTGCCAGCAGCGCAGGGATAACTACTAACTATGGCTACACCTTC. Translated: CASSAGITTNYGYTF.

This clone was seen a single time. The CDR3 bases are TGTGCCTGGAGTTTTAGCGGGACCCACAATGAGCAGTTCTTC. It translates to CAWSFSGTHNEQFF. The gene calls are TRBV30 and TRBJ2-1; 8 bases line up with TRBD2. Germline loops: CDR1 GTSNPN, CDR2 SVGIG (reference sequence). The CDR3 sequence is 14 residues long. With 2 bases clipped from V and 5 bases from J, the junction kept 5 bases outside the gene matches.

The chain employs TRBV28 and TRBJ2-5; D is uncertain. The V gene's germline CDR1 is MDHEN and CDR2 SYDVKM. This CDR3 contains 13 residues. V was clipped by 10 bases and J by 5 bases, with 17 bases between them. CDR3: CAINTGYLETQYF. CDR3 nucleotides: TGTGCCATTAACACGGGTTATCTTGAGACCCAGTACTTC.

This sequence joins TRBV19 and TRBJ2-3, with 9 bases that match TRBD2. V lost 5 bases and J lost 6; bases outside the gene matches: 15. The CDR3 is 17 residues long. Looked up from germline, CDR1 is LNHDA and CDR2 is SQIVND (reference sequence). CDR3 coding DNA: TGTGCCAGTAGTTCCACCAGACTAGCGGACGTGCTGGATACGCAGTATTTT. This sequence encodes CASSSTRLADVLDTQYF.

The chain joins TRBV5-1 to TRBJ2-3; D possibly corresponds to TRBD1 (6 bases). CDR3 size: 16 residues. Trimming cost V 3 bases and J 3 bases, with 17 bases left between them. In germline, CDR1 is SGHRS, CDR2 YFSETQ. The CDR3 spells CASSSLGRGSTDTQYF. The CDR3 nucleotides are TGCGCCAGCAGCTCGCTCGGCAGGGGCTCAACAGATACGCAGTATTTT.

This clone was seen just once. The gene calls are TRBV5-1 and TRBJ1-4, with 7 nucleotides matching TRBD1. Trimming removed 2 bases from V and 0 bases from J; junction bases left unmatched: 13. There are 19 residues in the CDR3. Germline loops: CDR1 SGHRS, CDR2 YFSETQ. Here the CDR3 DNA reads TGCGCCAGCAGCTTAGGGCTTGTAGGGGGCCCTGCAACTAATGAAAAACTGTTTTTT. Protein product: CASSLGLVGGPATNEKLFF. Filled out from reference TRBV5-1 and TRBJ1-4, the complete variable domain reads KAGVTQTPRYLIKTRGQQVTLSCSPISGHRSVSWYQQTPGQGLQFLFEYFSETQRNKGNFPGRFSGRQFSNSRSEMNVSTLELGDSALYLCASSLGLVGGPATNEKLFFGSGTQLSVL.

The chain recombines TRBV6-5 with TRBJ2-1; 8 bases map to TRBD2. Germline CDR1 and CDR2: MNHEY and SVGAGI. CDR3 length: 15 residues. The trim removed 6 bases at V and 4 bases at J, leaving 8 bases unmatched. For the CDR3, the DNA is TGTGCCAGCAGGCCAAGGAGCGGGGGTTACAATGAGCAGTTCTTC. Amino acid sequence: CASRPRSGGYNEQFF.

This clone was recorded a few times. The chain couples TRBV7-2 to TRBJ1-6, with 7 bases matching TRBD1. V dropped 5 bases and J dropped 4; count of bases not matched to a gene: 11. Germline V gene lookup returns CDR1 SGHTA and CDR2 FQGNSA. The CDR3 sequence is 17 residues long. The CDR3, as DNA: TGTGCCAGCAGCCCCCGCCTTGGGACAGTGTATAATTCACCCCTCCACTTT. This codes for CASSPRLGTVYNSPLHF.

This chain connects TRBV19 to TRBJ2-7; 8 positions agree with TRBD1. The length of the CDR3 is 16 residues. V gave up 5 bases and J gave up 2 bases; unmatched junction bases: 11. CDR1 is LNHDA and CDR2 is SQIVND in the germline V gene (reference sequence). CDR3 sequence reads: CASSFSAGTGAYEQYF. The CDR3 DNA follows: TGTGCCAGTAGTTTTTCTGCCGGGACAGGAGCCTACGAGCAGTACTTC.

V gene TRBV2 combines with J gene TRBJ2-7; 9 bases agree with TRBD1. CDR1 is SNHLY, CDR2 FYNNEI, per germline. The CDR3 has 15 residues. J gave up 1 base and V 7 bases, and 8 bases lay outside the gene matches. The chain's CDR3 is CASMGTGLFSYEQYF. The CDR3 DNA follows: TGTGCCAGCATGGGGACAGGGCTGTTTTCCTACGAGCAGTACTTC.

V is TRBV5-1 and J is TRBJ2-3, with TRBD1 identical over 8 bases. Germline loops: CDR1 SGHRS, CDR2 YFSETQ. The CDR3 consists of 16 residues. With V trimmed by 0 bases and J by 8 bases, 11 bases remained unmatched. CDR3 bases: TGCGCCAGCAGCTTGGAACGTGGGACAGGCCGTAGTACGCAGTATTTT. The encoded protein is CASSLERGTGRSTQYF.

The chain employs TRBV5-6 and TRBJ2-7; 10 bases align to TRBD2. Germline trimming cut 2 bases from V and 6 bases from J; bases unmatched to any gene: 8. CDR3 length: 15 amino acids. CDR1 is SGHDT, CDR2 YYEEEE, per germline. In DNA form, the CDR3 reads TGTGCCAGCAGCTTTTTTAGCGGGGGGTTCGGCGAGCAGTACTTC. Its translation: CASSFFSGGFGEQYF.

This clone was recorded once. The V call is TRBV3-1 (or the pseudogene TRBV3-2), the J call TRBJ1-1, with 8 nucleotides matching TRBD1. The germline CDR1 and CDR2 sequences are LGHDT and YNNKEL (reference sequence). The CDR3 is made up of 15 amino acids. The J segment lost 1 base and the V segment lost 6 bases, leaving 7 bases of the junction unmatched. CDR3 region: CASRPRTGTNTEAFF. DNA for the CDR3: TGTGCCAGCAGACCTCGGACAGGGACGAACACTGAAGCTTTCTTT.

The V gene is TRBV7-9, the J gene TRBJ2-3, with no clear D. Between the trimmed V and J ends, which lost 1 base and 0 bases, there was a span of 8 bases. Germline V gene data show CDR1 as SEHNR and CDR2 as FQNEAQ (reference sequence). This CDR3 has 15 residues. The CDR3 is CASSLEARSTDTQYF. DNA of the CDR3: TGTGCCAGCAGCTTAGAGGCGCGGAGCACAGATACGCAGTATTTT.

The chain uses TRBV4-2 and TRBJ2-6; possibly TRBD2 for D (5 bases). Germline loops: CDR1 LGHNA, CDR2 YNFKEQ. The CDR3 extends over 17 amino acids. V was trimmed by 8 bases and J by 4 bases, leaving 21 bases between them. The CDR3 sequence: CASDNAGHPLGANVLTF. In DNA form, the CDR3 reads TGTGCCAGCGACAATGCGGGCCACCCTCTGGGGGCCAACGTCCTGACTTTC.